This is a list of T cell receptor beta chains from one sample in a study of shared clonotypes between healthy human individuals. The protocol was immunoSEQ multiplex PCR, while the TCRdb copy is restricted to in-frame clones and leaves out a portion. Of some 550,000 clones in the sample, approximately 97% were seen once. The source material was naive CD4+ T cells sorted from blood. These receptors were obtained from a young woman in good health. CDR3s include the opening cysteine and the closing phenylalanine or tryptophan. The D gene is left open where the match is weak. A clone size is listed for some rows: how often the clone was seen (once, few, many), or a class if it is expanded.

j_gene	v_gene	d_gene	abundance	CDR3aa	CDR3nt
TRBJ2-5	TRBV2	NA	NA	CASSVLAREETQYF	TGTGCCAGCAGTGTACTGGCCAGGGAAGAGACCCAGTACTTC
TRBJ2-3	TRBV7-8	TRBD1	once	CASSLGTGATDTQYF	TGTGCCAGCAGCTTAGGGACAGGGGCCACAGATACGCAGTATTTT
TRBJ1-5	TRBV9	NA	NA	CASSLNSQESAQHF	TGTGCCAGCAGCCTCAACTCACAGGAATCAGCCCAGCATTTT
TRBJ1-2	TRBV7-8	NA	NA	CASSLESGNNYGYTF	TGTGCCAGCAGCTTAGAGTCGGGCAATAACTATGGCTACACCTTC
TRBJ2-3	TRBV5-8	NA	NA	CASNPARRGPFTDTQYF	TGTGCCAGCAACCCCGCCCGACGGGGGCCTTTCACAGATACGCAGTATTTT
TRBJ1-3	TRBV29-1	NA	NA	CSVGALSGNTIYF	TGCAGCGTTGGGGCTCTCTCTGGAAACACCATATATTTT
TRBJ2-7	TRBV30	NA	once	CASLEGPTYEQYF	TGTGCCTCCTTAGAAGGCCCGACCTACGAGCAGTACTTC
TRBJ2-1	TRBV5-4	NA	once	CASSPDSYNEQFF	TGTGCCAGCAGCCCGGACTCCTACAATGAGCAGTTCTTC
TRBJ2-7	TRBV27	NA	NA	CASSLRRDSYEQYF	TGTGCCAGCAGTTTAAGGCGCGACAGCTACGAGCAGTACTTC
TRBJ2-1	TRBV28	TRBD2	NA	CASSGSGDSYNEQFF	TGTGCCAGCAGTGGTAGCGGGGACTCCTACAATGAGCAGTTCTTC
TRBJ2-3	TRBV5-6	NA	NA	CASSLGSTDTQYF	TGTGCCAGCAGCTTAGGGTCCACAGATACGCAGTATTTT
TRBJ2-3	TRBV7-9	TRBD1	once	CASQTDRGTDTQYF	TGTGCATCCCAAACGGACAGGGGCACAGATACGCAGTATTTT
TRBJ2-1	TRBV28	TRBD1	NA	CASSQTGAGGEQFF	TGTGCCAGCAGTCAGACAGGGGCGGGCGGGGAGCAGTTCTTC
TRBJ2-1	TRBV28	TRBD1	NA	CASSLRDWTGSNEQFF	TGTGCCAGCAGTTTGAGGGATTGGACAGGTAGCAATGAGCAGTTCTTC
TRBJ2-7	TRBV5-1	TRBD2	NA	CASSLLASYEQYF	TGCGCCAGCAGTTTACTAGCGAGCTACGAGCAGTACTTC
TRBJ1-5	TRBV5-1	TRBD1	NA	CASSLGGQGNQPQHF	TGCGCCAGCAGCTTGGGTGGACAGGGGAATCAGCCCCAGCATTTT
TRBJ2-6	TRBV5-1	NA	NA	CASSLSTYSGANVLTF	TGCGCCAGCAGCTTGTCAACCTACTCTGGGGCCAACGTCCTGACTTTC
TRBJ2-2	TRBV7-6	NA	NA	CASSLEAAGPGTGELFF	TGTGCCAGCAGCTTAGAGGCGGCGGGGCCGGGAACCGGGGAGCTGTTTTTT
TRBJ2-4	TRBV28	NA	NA	CASSWRGEIAKNIQYF	TGTGCCAGCAGTTGGAGGGGGGAAATAGCCAAAAACATTCAGTACTTC
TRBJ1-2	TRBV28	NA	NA	CASSLPGKVHGYTF	TGTGCCAGCAGCCTACCTGGGAAAGTACATGGCTACACCTTC
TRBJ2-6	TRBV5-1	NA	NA	CASSLPSPGDTNSGANVLTF	TGCGCCAGCAGCCTACCCTCTCCGGGGGATACCAACTCTGGGGCCAACGTCCTGACTTTC
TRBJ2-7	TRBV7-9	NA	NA	CASSTLGHEQYF	TGTGCCAGCAGCACACTAGGCCACGAGCAGTACTTC
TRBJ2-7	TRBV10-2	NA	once	CASLPTTRISYEQYF	TGCGCCAGCCTTCCAACGACTAGGATCTCCTACGAGCAGTACTTC
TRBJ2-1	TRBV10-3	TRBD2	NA	CAISQTSGQSYNEQFF	TGTGCCATCAGCCAGACTAGCGGGCAGTCCTACAATGAGCAGTTCTTC
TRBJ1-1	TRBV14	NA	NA	CASSPGWGTEAFF	TGTGCCAGCAGCCCTGGTTGGGGAACTGAAGCTTTCTTT
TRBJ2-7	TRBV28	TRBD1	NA	CASRSGTGVLFYEQYF	TGTGCCAGCAGATCCGGGACAGGGGTCTTGTTCTACGAGCAGTACTTC
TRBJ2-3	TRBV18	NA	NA	CASSRGTAQDTQYF	TGTGCCAGCTCCAGAGGGACGGCCCAAGATACGCAGTATTTT
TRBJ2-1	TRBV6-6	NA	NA	CASSYPGAPYNEQFF	TGTGCCAGCAGTTACCCAGGGGCCCCCTACAATGAGCAGTTCTTC
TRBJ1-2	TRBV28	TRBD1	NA	CASSFQGTDFGYTF	TGTGCCAGCAGTTTTCAAGGGACAGATTTTGGCTACACCTTC
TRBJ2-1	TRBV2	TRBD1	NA	CASSRLQGEFNEQFF	TGTGCCAGCAGTCGGTTGCAGGGGGAATTCAATGAGCAGTTCTTC
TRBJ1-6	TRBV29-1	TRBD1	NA	CSVCFEGAANSPLHF	TGCAGCGTGTGCTTTGAGGGGGCGGCGAATTCACCCCTCCACTTT
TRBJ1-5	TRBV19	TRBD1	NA	CASSRTGGFSNQPQHF	TGTGCCAGTAGTAGGACAGGGGGCTTTAGCAATCAGCCCCAGCATTTT
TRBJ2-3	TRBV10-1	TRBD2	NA	CASSEMTSGYTDTQYF	TGCGCCAGCAGTGAAATGACTAGCGGATACACAGATACGCAGTATTTT
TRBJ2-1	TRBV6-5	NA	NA	CASSYSRLAPHEQFF	TGTGCCAGCAGTTACTCGAGGCTAGCCCCCCATGAGCAGTTCTTC
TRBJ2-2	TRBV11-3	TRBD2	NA	CASSSLAATGELFF	TGTGCCAGCAGCTCGCTAGCGGCCACCGGGGAGCTGTTTTTT
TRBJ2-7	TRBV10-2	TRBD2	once	CASGVAGVTWEQYF	TGCGCCAGCGGTGTAGCGGGAGTTACTTGGGAGCAGTACTTC
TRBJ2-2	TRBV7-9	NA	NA	CASSFREKSGELFF	TGTGCCAGCAGCTTCCGGGAGAAGAGCGGGGAGCTGTTTTTT
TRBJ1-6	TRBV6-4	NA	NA	CAPTTDNSPLHF	TGTGCCCCTACCACCGATAATTCACCCCTCCACTTT
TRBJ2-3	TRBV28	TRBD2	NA	CASSLPGTSGFGGDTQYF	TGTGCCAGCAGTTTACCCGGGACTAGCGGGTTCGGAGGAGATACGCAGTATTTT
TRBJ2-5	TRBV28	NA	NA	CASSQWPLTEQETQYF	TGTGCCAGCAGTCAATGGCCACTGACAGAGCAAGAGACCCAGTACTTC
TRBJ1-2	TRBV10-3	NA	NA	CAISEGVDYGYTF	TGTGCCATCAGCGAAGGGGTTGACTATGGCTACACCTTC
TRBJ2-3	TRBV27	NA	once	CASRSERARSTDTQYF	TGTGCCAGCAGGTCCGAGAGGGCGAGGAGCACAGATACGCAGTATTTT
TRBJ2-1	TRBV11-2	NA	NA	CASSLDSQRWNEQFF	TGTGCCAGCAGCTTAGATTCCCAGCGGTGGAATGAGCAGTTCTTC
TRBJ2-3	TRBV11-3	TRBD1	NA	CASSPPGQGTDTQYF	TGTGCCAGCAGCCCTCCGGGACAGGGGACAGATACGCAGTATTTT
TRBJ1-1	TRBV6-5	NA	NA	CASNHRDQNTEAFF	TGTGCCAGTAACCACCGGGATCAGAACACTGAAGCTTTCTTT
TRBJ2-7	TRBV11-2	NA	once	CASSLVSLSGTYEQYF	TGTGCCAGCAGCTTAGTCTCTCTGAGCGGAACCTACGAGCAGTACTTC
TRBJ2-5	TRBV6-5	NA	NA	CASSYSRETQYF	TGTGCCAGCAGTTACTCTCGAGAGACCCAGTACTTC
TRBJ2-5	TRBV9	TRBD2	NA	CASSVASGRSQETQYF	TGTGCCAGCAGCGTAGCCAGCGGGAGGTCCCAAGAGACCCAGTACTTC
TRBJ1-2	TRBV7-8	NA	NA	CASSLSLDPSYGYTF	TGTGCCAGCAGCTTATCACTCGACCCCTCCTATGGCTACACCTTC
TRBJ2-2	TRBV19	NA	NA	CASTTMVGNTGELFF	TGTGCCAGTACCACCATGGTGGGGAACACCGGGGAGCTGTTTTTT
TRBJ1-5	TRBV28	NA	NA	CASSPRGQPQHF	TGTGCCAGCAGCCCAAGGGGTCAGCCCCAGCATTTT
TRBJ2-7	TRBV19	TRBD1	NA	CASSKAGTVDSYEQYF	TGTGCCAGTAGTAAAGCCGGGACAGTCGACTCCTACGAGCAGTACTTC
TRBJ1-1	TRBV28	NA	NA	CASSLARGAQNTEAFF	TGTGCCAGCAGTCTTGCCCGCGGGGCGCAGAACACTGAAGCTTTCTTT
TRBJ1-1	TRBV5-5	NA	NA	CASSYVGTEAFF	TGTGCCAGCAGCTACGTTGGCACTGAAGCTTTCTTT
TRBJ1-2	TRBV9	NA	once	CASSVAPLEGYGYTF	TGTGCCAGCAGCGTAGCCCCCCTAGAGGGTTATGGCTACACCTTC